This is a list of T cell receptor beta chains from one sample in a study of early T cells in non-severe SARS-CoV-2 infection. TCRdb re-called the 5' RACE reads through MiXCR, storing one row per CDR3 protein. The table shows 95,000 to 100,000 distinct CDR3 sequences, with 11% occurring only once. Specimen: whole blood. These receptors were taken from an adult who was a healthcare worker with PCR-confirmed SARS-CoV-2 infection or an uninfected control (not recorded which). The CDR3 runs from the conserved cysteine through the conserved F or W. The order of the fields is V gene, CDR3 protein.

V: TRBV20-1; CDR3: CSAIQSGTYYGYTF
V: TRBV4-1; CDR3: CASSQIGGGLSYEQYF
V: TRBV20-1; CDR3: CSANLAGPLNEQFF
V: TRBV4-2; CDR3: CASSQASGSSYEQYF
V: TRBV20-1; CDR3: CSADSGLAGGPDTDTQYF
V: TRBV4-1; CDR3: CASSQPSRGPGPNEQFF
V: TRBV11-2; CDR3: CASSLAAGNTEAFF
V: TRBV5-1; CDR3: CASSLQGPRENTEAFF
V: TRBV2; CDR3: CASSADRAANEKLFF
V: TRBV20-1; CDR3: CSASPFGGQETQYF
V: TRBV5-4; CDR3: CASRASGASSYEQYF
V: TRBV9; CDR3: CASSANPGTGNYEQYF
V: TRBV3-1; CDR3: CASNGQGAPETQYF
V: TRBV6-1; CDR3: CASKRQGERTQYF
V: TRBV30; CDR3: CAWSYGLAGAWQYF
V: TRBV6-1; CDR3: CASSGQTGRNQPQHF
V: TRBV29-1; CDR3: CSVGPAGRGTEAFF
V: TRBV4-1; CDR3: CASSQQTSTDTQYF
V: TRBV28; CDR3: CASSFDRVEGYTF
V: TRBV7-8; CDR3: CASSLTATITEAFF
V: TRBV27; CDR3: CATAIRTGLTGELFF
V: TRBV29-1; CDR3: CSESSGGDTQYF
V: TRBV11-1; CDR3: CASSEESWGARNTIYF
V: TRBV6-2/TRBV6-3; CDR3: CASSFQGPNLKNTEAFF
V: TRBV24-1; CDR3: CATSDARGTGGYGYTF
V: TRBV27; CDR3: CASRPGTGQGEKLFF
V: TRBV11-1; CDR3: CASSLRKETQYF
V: TRBV5-1; CDR3: CASSRDAGTGYTF
V: TRBV28; CDR3: CASRSPEVAYGYTF
V: TRBV10-3; CDR3: CAISESGGIPSSTDTQYF
V: TRBV7-9; CDR3: CASSLMGLAGEEQFF
V: TRBV28; CDR3: CASSGFATNEKLFF
V: TRBV27; CDR3: CASTTWGAGTEAFF
V: TRBV7-9; CDR3: CASSSRGQSTDTQYF
V: TRBV2; CDR3: CASSTPGEGQGPNQPQHF
V: TRBV27; CDR3: CASRDRDRGPHEQYF
V: TRBV7-2; CDR3: CASSRVSYNEQFF
V: TRBV6-7; CDR3: CASSYEEPGQAGELFF
V: TRBV12-5; CDR3: CASGLAPGREFF
V: TRBV29-1; CDR3: CSVGKRERLDTQYF
V: TRBV18; CDR3: CASVRTSGGGKQYF
V: TRBV6-1; CDR3: CASSEADPGYTF
V: TRBV7-8; CDR3: CASSYTFAQGHGAVAFF
V: TRBV6-5; CDR3: CASSYDSALNTEAFF
V: TRBV6-5; CDR3: CASSYDRAGANVLTF
V: TRBV20-1; CDR3: CSVFTGGKNIQYF
V: TRBV6-5; CDR3: CASSSTGLANTEAFF
V: TRBV20-1; CDR3: CSASGQGAADTQYF
V: TRBV5-4; CDR3: CASSLEGRGYGYTF
V: TRBV7-9; CDR3: CASSFREIGVNEQFF
V: TRBV7-9; CDR3: CASSSARTDTQYF
V: TRBV4-1; CDR3: CASSLLGGTYNEQFF
V: TRBV5-1; CDR3: CASSSRGVPNEQFF
V: TRBV15; CDR3: CATSRDRVSYEQYF
V: TRBV7-3; CDR3: CASSLGISYEQYF
V: TRBV6-5; CDR3: CASSYSGTGNSPLHF
V: TRBV7-2; CDR3: CASSPSGGESGYTF
V: TRBV20-1; CDR3: CSASAGGLPNEQFF
V: TRBV18; CDR3: CASPGTGSNEQFF